This T cell receptor (beta chain) was recorded in a study of T cell responses to AZD1222 COVID-19 vaccine. Produced via immunoSEQ multiplex PCR; TCRdb's table is partial and in-frame only. The table records approximately 150,000 clones, about 90% of them present only once. Trimming left V 5 bases short and J 1 base short, with 2 bases between. Germline V gives CDR1 SGHNT, CDR2 YENEEA. CDR3 length: 12 amino acids. The receptor was derived from an adult in good health. This sample comprised peripheral blood, obtained on day 0 of AZD1222 vaccination. The chain joins TRBV11-3 to TRBJ2-2; no firm D call. Here the CDR3 reads CASSQNTGELFF. CDR3 sequence (DNA): TGTGCCAGCAGCCAGAACACCGGGGAGCTGTTTTTT.